This TCR beta chain originates from a study of blood T cell repertoires in COVID-19. Study background: PBMCs, B-cell-depleted T cells, or T cells provided the cDNA or gDNA that made up the material.

The sample holds one count of this clone. After removal of 8 bases from V and 5 bases from J, the junction contained 12 bases not matched to a gene. Looked up from germline, CDR1 is MDHEN and CDR2 is SYDVKM. The CDR3 sequence is 16 residues long. Authors' methods: Amplification with reference gene primers provided the estimates of nucleated cell counts. Using immunoSEQ multiplex PCR, the repertoire was profiled, and TCRdb retains in-frame clones only, with some absent. V and J calls and clone size are given by that table; D and trimming were obtained from the DNA. The data contain tens of thousands of clones, roughly 80% of them singletons.

Sequencing input: peripheral blood. The receptor was derived from a man between 65 and 85 years old with acute or convalescent COVID-19. The chain links TRBV28 to TRBJ2-7; 13 bases match TRBD2. The CDR3 sequence: CASSDPSLAGGNEQYF. CDR3 DNA sequence: TGTGCCAGCTCCGACCCTTCACTAGCGGGGGGGAACGAGCAGTACTTC. Combining the CDR3 with reference TRBV28 and TRBJ2-7 gives the whole variable domain DVKVTQSSRYLVKRTGEKVFLECVQDMDHENMFWYRQDPGLGLRLIYFSYDVKMKEKGDIPEGYSVSREKKERFSLILESASTNQTSMYLCASSDPSLAGGNEQYFGPGTRLTVT.